Presented here are 20 T cell receptor beta chains from one specimen sequenced in a study of shared clonotypes between healthy human individuals. Here immunoSEQ multiplex PCR was the method, and the copy in TCRdb shows in-frame clones only, minus some. Of more than 2,000,000 clones listed, approximately 90% were seen once; the top ten hold 0.11% to 0.15%. Sequencing used naive CD4+ T cells sorted from blood. Noted subset: CD45RA+ positively selected. These receptor sequences come from a man aged 18 to 29 in good health.

The CDR3 region is CATPGNNEQFF. The CDR3 DNA reads TGTGCCACCCCAGGGAACAATGAGCAGTTCTTC. V and J are TRBV2 and TRBJ2-1; weak D call: TRBD1 (5 bases). The CDR3 is made up of 11 amino acids. Trimming left V 10 bases short and J 5 bases short, with 9 bases between. Germline assignment: CDR1 SNHLY and CDR2 FYNNEI.

This sequence joins TRBV30 and TRBJ1-4; D uncertain. The CDR3 consists of 13 residues. CDR1 and CDR2 (germline): GTSNPN, SVGIG (reference sequence). Trimming pared 2 bases from V and 5 bases from J, leaving 9 bases between. DNA for the CDR3: TGTGCCTGGAGTCGGGCAGACAATGAAAAACTGTTTTTT. As protein: CAWSRADNEKLFF.

This clone occurred once. Other DNA sequences from this sample encode an identical CDR3 as well. This rearrangement joins TRBV7-2 to TRBJ2-5, with D possibly matching TRBD2 (6 bases). Trimming removed 1 base at V and 5 bases at J, with 14 bases between. This CDR3 spans 15 amino acids. Germline assignment: CDR1 SGHTA and CDR2 FQGNSA. The CDR3 sequence is CASSLGGGTEETQYF. The CDR3 nucleotides are TGTGCCAGCAGCTTAGGAGGCGGGACCGAGGAGACCCAGTACTTC.

CDR3 bases: TGCGCCAGCAGTGACCCTCAGCGGGGGGGTACAGATACGCAGTATTTT. It specifies CASSDPQRGGTDTQYF. V and J are TRBV10-2 and TRBJ2-3; 10 bases are shared with TRBD2. This CDR3 comprises 16 residues. Germline loops: CDR1 WSHSY, CDR2 SAAADI. V dropped 3 bases and J dropped 3; count of bases not matched to a gene: 6.

In regard to this clone: Other nucleotide sequences from this sample produce the same CDR3. The chain recombines TRBV4-3 with TRBJ2-6; the D is unclear. Looked up from germline, CDR1 is LGHNA and CDR2 is YSLEER. V was clipped by 0 bases and J by 2 bases, with 5 bases between them. The CDR3 runs 15 residues. The CDR3 sequence: CASSQDTAGANVLTF. The CDR3 DNA follows: TGCGCCAGCAGCCAAGATACGGCTGGGGCCAACGTCCTGACTTTC.

The chain combines TRBV2 with TRBJ2-1; 13 bases align to TRBD2. V lost 4 bases, J lost 12 bases, and 9 bases stayed unmatched. CDR1 and CDR2 (germline): SNHLY, FYNNEI. The CDR3 length is 15 residues. For the CDR3, the DNA is TGTGCCAGCAGTGGGGACCCGGGACTAGCGGGACTGCAGTTCTTC. The encoded protein is CASSGDPGLAGLQFF.

This clone was observed once. The CDR3 loop reads CASGSVLVDTQYF. Written as DNA, the CDR3 is TGTGCTAGTGGTTCGGTACTAGTAGATACGCAGTATTTT. This chain links TRBV12-5 with TRBJ2-3; D perhaps matches TRBD2 (5 bases). Germline loops: CDR1 LGHNT, CDR2 FRNRAP. V was cut by 4 bases and J by 5 bases, with 10 bases left in between. CDR3 length: 13 residues.

This clone was observed a single time. CDR3 DNA sequence: TGTGCCAGCAGCTTAGCCGGCTTCGGTTCCGAGCAGTACTTC. Translation gives CASSLAGFGSEQYF. The gene calls are TRBV7-9 and TRBJ2-7; no clear D gene. V lost 0 bases, J lost 6 bases, and 12 bases lay in between. The CDR3 is made up of 14 amino acids. Germline assignment: CDR1 SEHNR and CDR2 FQNEAQ (reference sequence).

About this clone: Other nucleotide sequences in the sample specify the same CDR3. The DNA for the CDR3 is TGCGCCAGCAGCGAGGGACAGGGTAATGAAAAACTGTTTTTT. This encodes CASSEGQGNEKLFF. The V call is TRBV5-1, the J call TRBJ1-4; TRBD1 agrees at 9 bases. The V gene end was trimmed by 4 bases and the J gene end by 4 bases; junction bases not matched to a gene: 2. This CDR3 is built from 14 residues. CDR1 is SGHRS, CDR2 YFSETQ, per germline.

As regards this clone: Different DNA sequences within this sample yield the same CDR3. V and J are TRBV10-3 and TRBJ2-5; D is perhaps TRBD1 (6 bases). V dropped 0 bases and J dropped 4 bases, with 9 bases sitting between them. CDR3 length: 14 amino acids. CDR1 and CDR2 (germline): ENHRY, SYGVKD. Here the CDR3 DNA reads TGTGCCATCAGTGAGTCGAGCAGGGGAGAGACCCAGTACTTC. It yields the protein CAISESSRGETQYF.

This clone was detected once. The genes are TRBV10-3 and TRBJ2-7, with TRBD2 matching over 9 bases. The junction had 4 bases not matched to a gene; V was cut back by 0 bases and J by 4 bases. CDR3 length: 15 amino acids. Germline V gives CDR1 ENHRY, CDR2 SYGVKD. The CDR3 sequence is CAISESRGRVYEQYF. The CDR3 region has the DNA TGTGCCATCAGTGAGTCCCGCGGGAGGGTTTACGAGCAGTACTTC.

To note about this clone: Different DNA sequences within this sample yield the same CDR3. This chain uses TRBV4-3 with TRBJ1-1; no clear D. Germline CDR1 reads LGHNA; CDR2 reads YSLEER. The CDR3 has 15 residues. The V end was cut by 1 base, the J end by 2 bases, with 11 bases between. The CDR3 here is CASSQVDRENTEAFF. In DNA form, the CDR3 reads TGCGCCAGCAGCCAAGTCGATCGGGAAAACACTGAAGCTTTCTTT.

About this clone: This sample also contains other DNA sequences that code for the same CDR3. The chain carries TRBV30 and TRBJ2-5, with D possibly TRBD1 on 6 matching bases. CDR1 and CDR2 from the germline V gene are GTSNPN and SVGIG (reference sequence). V lost 0 bases and J 4 bases, leaving 9 bases between the germline ends. This CDR3 is 13 amino acids long. CDR3 nucleotide sequence: TGTGCCTGGAGTGTACAAGGGGGAGAGACCCAGTACTTC. Protein: CAWSVQGGETQYF.

The chain combines TRBV7-3 with TRBJ2-1; D may be TRBD1 (5 bases). V was pared by 6 bases and J by 7 bases, with 13 bases between. There are 13 residues in the CDR3. Germline V gene sequence: CDR1 SGHTA, CDR2 FQGTGA. DNA of the CDR3: TGTGCCAGCAGGGCTGGGCCAGGGAATGAGCAGTTCTTC. It translates to CASRAGPGNEQFF.

This clone occurred once. J is TRBJ2-1 and V is TRBV5-1; D ambiguous. Trimming pared 2 bases from V and 0 bases from J, leaving 12 bases between. The CDR3 loop spans 16 amino acids. Germline values: CDR1 SGHRS, CDR2 YFSETQ. The DNA of the CDR3 is TGCGCCAGCAGCTTTGATACGTGGGGCTCCTACAATGAGCAGTTCTTC. Residues: CASSFDTWGSYNEQFF.

This sequence joins TRBV19 and TRBJ2-5, with D tentatively TRBD1 (5 bases). Germline CDR1 and CDR2: LNHDA and SQIVND (reference sequence). V lost 8 bases to trimming and J lost 5 bases, with 18 bases between them. The CDR3 has 14 amino acids. CDR3 nucleotides: TGTGCCAGTTCGAGGCAGGGATTAGGGGAGACCCAGTACTTC. Protein: CASSRQGLGETQYF.

The V gene is TRBV18, the J gene TRBJ2-7; TRBD2 aligns across 12 bases. CDR3 length: 15 amino acids. Trimming cost V 4 bases and J 2 bases; bases outside gene matches: 3. CDR1 KGHSH and CDR2 LQKENI come from the germline V gene. CDR3 region: CASSQLAGGPYEQYF. The CDR3 region has the DNA TGTGCCAGCTCACAACTAGCGGGGGGCCCCTACGAGCAGTACTTC.

The chain recombines TRBV6-1 with TRBJ1-2; D unresolved. Germline V gene data show CDR1 as MNHNS and CDR2 as SASEGT. The CDR3 totals 15 residues. Between the trimmed V and J ends, which lost 4 bases and 6 bases, there was a span of 18 bases. This CDR3 is CASSANLRELNGYTF. The CDR3 bases are TGTGCCAGCAGTGCCAACCTCCGGGAACTTAATGGCTACACCTTC.

V and J are TRBV7-9 and TRBJ2-6; 12 positions agree with TRBD2. V lost 5 bases to trimming and J lost 0 bases; unmatched junction nucleotides: 8. CDR1 SEHNR and CDR2 FQNEAQ come from the germline V gene (reference sequence). The CDR3 length is 19 residues. The CDR3 spells CASSLKGLAGPSGANVLTF. In DNA form, the CDR3 reads TGTGCCAGCAGCCTTAAGGGACTAGCGGGTCCCTCTGGGGCCAACGTCCTGACTTTC. The entire variable domain, with the rest obtained from reference TRBV7-9 and TRBJ2-6, is as follows: DTGVSQNPRHKITKRGQNVTFRCDPISEHNRLYWYRQTLGQGPEFLTYFQNEAQLEKSRLLSDRFSAERPKGSFSTLEIQRTEQGDSAMYLCASSLKGLAGPSGANVLTFGAGSRLTVL.

The chain couples TRBV19 to TRBJ1-1; possible D gene TRBD1, 5 bases. The V gene's germline CDR1 is LNHDA and CDR2 SQIVND (reference sequence). The CDR3 consists of 14 residues. Between the trimmed V and J ends, which lost 4 bases and 3 bases, there was a span of 12 bases. The CDR3 protein is CASSTGTDYTEAFF. CDR3 in DNA: TGTGCCAGTAGTACAGGGACGGATTACACTGAAGCTTTCTTT. Variable domain in full (rest from reference TRBV19 and TRBJ1-1): DGGITQSPKYLFRKEGQNVTLSCEQNLNHDAMYWYRQDPGQGLRLIYYSQIVNDFQKGDIAEGYSVSREKKESFPLTVTSAQKNPTAFYLCASSTGTDYTEAFFGQGTRLTVV.